A single sample is the source of the 5 T cell receptor beta chains below, sequenced in a study of blood T cells in healthy people across ages. It was with a sample-barcoded 5' primer and a J-beta primer mix that a second PCR of roughly 6 to 11 cycles was run. Each CDR3 protein gets one entry after TCRdb re-called the 5' RACE reads with MiXCR. The table has hundreds of thousands of distinct CDR3 sequences, about 30% seen once. Sequenced material: blood. The source is a woman at least 80 years old in good health.

This clonotype has a handful of counts. The rearrangement links TRBV30 to TRBJ1-2; D gene unclear. V lost 3 bases, J lost 0 bases, and 11 bases lay in between. The CDR3 runs to 14 residues. Germline V gives CDR1 GTSNPN, CDR2 SVGIG (reference sequence). The CDR3 DNA reads as TGTGCCTGGAGCCAGACGGTAGCTAACTATGGCTACACCTTC. Encoded protein: CAWSQTVANYGYTF. The entire variable domain, with the rest obtained from reference TRBV30 and TRBJ1-2, is as follows: SQTIHQWPATLVQPVGSPLSLECTVEGTSNPNLYWYRQAAGRGLQLLFYSVGIGQISSEVPQNLSASRPQDRQFILSSKKLLLSDSGFYLCAWSQTVANYGYTFGSGTRLTVV.

This clonotype occurred many times. This chain uses TRBV20-1 with TRBJ2-7, with a possible D match to TRBD2 (6 bases). Trimming shortened V by 6 bases and J by 3 bases, and 12 bases separated the two germline ends. This CDR3 is 12 amino acids long. Germline loops: CDR1 DFQATT, CDR2 SNEGSKA (reference sequence). In nucleotides, the CDR3 is TGCAGTGCCCGACTAGGAGTCTACGAGCAGTACTTC. It encodes CSARLGVYEQYF.

Many counts were recorded for this clonotype. The V gene is TRBV6-1, the J gene TRBJ1-2; TRBD1 is a possible D gene (6 bases). This CDR3 is built from 17 residues. V was cut by 2 bases and J by 5 bases, with 21 bases left in between. Germline-derived CDR1 and CDR2 are MNHNS and SASEGT. The CDR3 loop is CASSEYGGDIPIYGYTF. In nucleotides, the CDR3 is TGTGCCAGCAGTGAATACGGGGGGGACATCCCCATTTATGGCTACACCTTC.

This clonotype was detected a few times. This chain joins TRBV2 and TRBJ1-1; 7 bases match TRBD1. V lost 9 bases to trimming and J lost 6 bases; unmatched junction nucleotides: 4. The CDR3 is 11 amino acids. The V gene's germline CDR1 is SNHLY and CDR2 FYNNEI. DNA for the CDR3: TGTGCCAGGAAGACAGGGTCTGAAGCTTTCTTT. Translation: CARKTGSEAFF.

The sample holds many counts of this clonotype. V and J are TRBV5-1 and TRBJ1-4, with D possibly matching TRBD1 (6 bases). Germline V gene sequence: CDR1 SGHRS, CDR2 YFSETQ. V lost 0 bases and J 7 bases, leaving 13 bases between the germline ends. This CDR3 comprises 15 residues. The CDR3 DNA reads as TGCGCCAGCAGCTTGGAGGGGGGCGCCTCTGAAAAACTGTTTTTT. It codes for CASSLEGGASEKLFF.